The rows below give T cell receptor beta chains drawn from one sample of a study of blood T cell repertoires in COVID-19. This table comes from immunoSEQ multiplex PCR, and its TCRdb copy is limited to in-frame clones, with some not included. The sample carries 250,000 to 350,000 clones, approximately 85% recorded once. Sequencing was done on a sample of PBMCs or T cells enriched from blood (not recorded which). Receptors were obtained from a woman younger than 45 who had recovered from COVID-19. Both conserved end residues are trimmed from each CDR3.

v_gene: TRBV14; CDR3aa: ASSPLGGSSRNEQF
v_gene: TRBV25-1; CDR3aa: ASSGAGFTGNTIY
v_gene: TRBV7-9; CDR3aa: ASSYNRGASYGYT
v_gene: TRBV2; CDR3aa: ASRGTSGDQETQY
v_gene: TRBV28; CDR3aa: ASSFEMIAKYGYT
v_gene: TRBV3-1/TRBV3-2; CDR3aa: ASSQGALRGTHRQAEGEKLF
v_gene: TRBV3-1/TRBV3-2; CDR3aa: ASSRGRIQNSPLH
v_gene: TRBV6-5; CDR3aa: ASSYGGAVSPEAF
v_gene: TRBV28; CDR3aa: ASRQTGRRSDTQY
v_gene: TRBV30; CDR3aa: AWREQVSYNSPLH
v_gene: TRBV7-2; CDR3aa: ASSTYDRAFSGNTIY